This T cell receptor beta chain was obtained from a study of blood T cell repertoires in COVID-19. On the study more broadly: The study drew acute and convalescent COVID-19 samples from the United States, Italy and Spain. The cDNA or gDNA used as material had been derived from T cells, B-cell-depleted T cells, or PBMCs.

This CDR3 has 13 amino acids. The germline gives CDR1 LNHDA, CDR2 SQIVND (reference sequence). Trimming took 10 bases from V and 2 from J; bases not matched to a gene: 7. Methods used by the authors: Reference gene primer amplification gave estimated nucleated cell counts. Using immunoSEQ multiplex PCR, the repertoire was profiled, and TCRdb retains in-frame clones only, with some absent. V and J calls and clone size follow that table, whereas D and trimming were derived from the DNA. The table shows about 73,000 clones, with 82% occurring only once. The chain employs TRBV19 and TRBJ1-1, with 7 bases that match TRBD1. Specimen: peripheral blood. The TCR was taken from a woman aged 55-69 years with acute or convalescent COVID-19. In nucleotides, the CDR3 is TGTGCCACCAGGACAGGTACAAACACTGAAGCTTTCTTT. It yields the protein CATRTGTNTEAFF.